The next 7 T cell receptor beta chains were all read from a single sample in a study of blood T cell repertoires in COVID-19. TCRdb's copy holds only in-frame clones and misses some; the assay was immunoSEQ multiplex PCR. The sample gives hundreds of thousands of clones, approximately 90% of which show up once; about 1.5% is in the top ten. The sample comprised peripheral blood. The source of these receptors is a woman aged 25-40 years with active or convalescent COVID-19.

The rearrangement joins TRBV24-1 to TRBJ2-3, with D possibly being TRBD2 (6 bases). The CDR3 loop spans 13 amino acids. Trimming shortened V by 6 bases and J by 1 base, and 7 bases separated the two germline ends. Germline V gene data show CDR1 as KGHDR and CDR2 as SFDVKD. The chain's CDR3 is CATSRGGTDTQYF. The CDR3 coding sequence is TGTGCCACCAGTCGCGGGGGCACAGATACGCAGTATTTT.

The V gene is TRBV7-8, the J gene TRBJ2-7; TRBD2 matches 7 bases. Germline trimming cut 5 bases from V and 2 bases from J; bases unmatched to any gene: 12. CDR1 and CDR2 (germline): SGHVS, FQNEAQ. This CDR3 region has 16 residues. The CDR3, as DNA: TGTGCCAGCAGCCCCTGGGGTAGCGGGTCGACCTACGAGCAGTACTTC. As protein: CASSPWGSGSTYEQYF.

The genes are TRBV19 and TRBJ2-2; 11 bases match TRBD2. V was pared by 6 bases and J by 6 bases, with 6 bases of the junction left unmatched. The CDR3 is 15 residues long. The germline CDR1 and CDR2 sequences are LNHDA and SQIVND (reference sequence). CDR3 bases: TGTGCCAGTAGCCGGACTAGCGGGTATTCCGGGGAGCTGTTTTTT. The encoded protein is CASSRTSGYSGELFF.

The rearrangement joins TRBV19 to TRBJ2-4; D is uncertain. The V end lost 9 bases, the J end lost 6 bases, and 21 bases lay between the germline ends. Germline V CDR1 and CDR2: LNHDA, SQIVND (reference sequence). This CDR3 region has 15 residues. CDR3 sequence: CASRPSFSHGNIQYF. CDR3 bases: TGTGCCAGCCGCCCTTCTTTTAGCCACGGAAACATTCAGTACTTC. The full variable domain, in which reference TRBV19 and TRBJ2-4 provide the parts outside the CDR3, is DGGITQSPKYLFRKEGQNVTLSCEQNLNHDAMYWYRQDPGQGLRLIYYSQIVNDFQKGDIAEGYSVSREKKESFPLTVTSAQKNPTAFYLCASRPSFSHGNIQYFGAGTRLSVL.

The CDR3 DNA follows: TGTGCCAGCAGCTTAAGACAGAACACCGGGGAGCTGTTTTTT. This sequence encodes CASSLRQNTGELFF. The chain joins TRBV11-2 to TRBJ2-2; no reliable D call. The CDR3 contains 14 residues. Between the trimmed V and J ends, which lost 2 bases and 1 base, there was a span of 5 bases. The V gene's germline CDR1 is SGHAT and CDR2 FQNNGV.

The CDR3: CASSSTGETDTQYF. DNA of the CDR3: TGTGCCAGCAGCTCGACAGGGGAGACAGATACGCAGTATTTT. The chain uses TRBV5-4 and TRBJ2-3, with 8 bases fitting TRBD1. The CDR3 sequence is 14 residues long. The V gene's germline CDR1 is SGHNT and CDR2 YYREEE (reference sequence). Losses at the gene ends were 3 bases for V and 3 bases for J; bases not matched to a gene: 3.

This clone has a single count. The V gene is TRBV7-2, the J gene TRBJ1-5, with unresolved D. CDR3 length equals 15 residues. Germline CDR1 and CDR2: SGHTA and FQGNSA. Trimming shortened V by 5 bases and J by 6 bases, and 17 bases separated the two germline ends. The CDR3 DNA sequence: TGTGCCAGCAGCCCGCGAGGGAACTGGGCTCAGCCCCAGCATTTT. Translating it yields CASSPRGNWAQPQHF.